This T cell receptor (beta chain) was recorded in a study of cytomegalovirus exposure and HLA in healthy donors. Concerning this clone: Its antigen is unknown.

Researchers ran the PCR with 60 Vbeta and 13 Jbeta primers. TCRdb's copy holds only in-frame clones and misses some; the assay was immunoSEQ multiplex PCR. Of 110,000 or so clones listed, 83% are singletons. General observations from the study: Further analysis was carried out later, and it showed several of the most significant clusters appearing linked to common viral pathogens.

The CDR3 is 16 amino acids. CDR1 is SGHVS, CDR2 FQNEAQ, per germline. V trimming: 0 bases; J trimming: 4 bases; junction bases outside the gene matches: 1. Material for sequencing was PBMCs. The chain joins TRBV7-8 to TRBJ2-5; 14 nucleotides agree with TRBD2. This receptor was obtained from a man between 18 and 29 years old in good health and CMV-seronegative. CDR3 DNA sequence: TGTGCCAGCAGCTTAGCCGGACTAGCGGGGGGAGAGACCCAGTACTTC. Translating it yields CASSLAGLAGGETQYF.